These T cell receptor beta chains were read from a single sample in a study of T cell responses to AZD1222 COVID-19 vaccine. The method was immunoSEQ multiplex PCR; TCRdb's version includes in-frame clones alone and lacks a portion of them. The data contain just over 70,000 clones, less than 85% of them singletons. The specimen was peripheral blood, collected on day 0 of AZD1222 vaccination. The receptors come from an adult in good health. Each CDR3 is given with its conserved first and last residue. A D gene is named only where the DNA matches it firmly. Only part of the rows carry a size: once, few, many, or a class if the clone is expanded.

d_gene: NA
v_gene: TRBV2
j_gene: TRBJ1-2
abundance: NA
CDR3nt: TGTGCCAGCAGTTCGACAGTAGGCCATGGCTACACCTTC
CDR3aa: CASSSTVGHGYTF

d_gene: TRBD1
v_gene: TRBV6-5
j_gene: TRBJ1-4
abundance: NA
CDR3nt: TGTGCCAGCAGAGAGGACAGGGGGCGGGAAAAACTGTTTTTT
CDR3aa: CASREDRGREKLFF

d_gene: TRBD1
v_gene: TRBV12-3/TRBV12-4
j_gene: TRBJ1-2
abundance: NA
CDR3nt: TGTGCCAGCCGACAGGGGTGGTATGGCTACACCTTC
CDR3aa: CASRQGWYGYTF

d_gene: NA
v_gene: TRBV11-3
j_gene: TRBJ2-3
abundance: NA
CDR3nt: TGTGCCAGCAGCTTAGATCTAGGGACAGATACGCAGTATTTT
CDR3aa: CASSLDLGTDTQYF

d_gene: NA
v_gene: TRBV9
j_gene: TRBJ2-7
abundance: NA
CDR3nt: TGTGCCAGCAGCGTAGGACCCAAAGACGAGCAGTACTTC
CDR3aa: CASSVGPKDEQYF

d_gene: NA
v_gene: TRBV2
j_gene: TRBJ1-2
abundance: NA
CDR3nt: TGTGCCAGCAGCCACTCGAGGGGCTACACCTTC
CDR3aa: CASSHSRGYTF

d_gene: NA
v_gene: TRBV12-3/TRBV12-4
j_gene: TRBJ1-1
abundance: NA
CDR3nt: TGTGCCAGCGGGCTACCCGGGGGAGCTTTCTTT
CDR3aa: CASGLPGGAFF

d_gene: NA
v_gene: TRBV20-1
j_gene: TRBJ1-2
abundance: NA
CDR3nt: TGCAGTGCTCCGGACACCGGGGGGAAGACCTTC
CDR3aa: CSAPDTGGKTF

d_gene: TRBD1
v_gene: TRBV19
j_gene: TRBJ2-1
abundance: NA
CDR3nt: TGTGCCAGTAATAAGGGGGCGGCCTACAATGAGCAGTTCTTC
CDR3aa: CASNKGAAYNEQFF

d_gene: NA
v_gene: TRBV12-3/TRBV12-4
j_gene: TRBJ1-5
abundance: NA
CDR3nt: TGTGCCAGCAGTTTTCGGGCTTGGGAGCCCCAGCATTTT
CDR3aa: CASSFRAWEPQHF

d_gene: TRBD1
v_gene: TRBV11-2
j_gene: TRBJ2-7
abundance: NA
CDR3nt: TGTGCCAGCAGCTCTCCGGGACAGGGTTCCTACGAGCAGTACTTC
CDR3aa: CASSSPGQGSYEQYF

d_gene: TRBD1
v_gene: TRBV2
j_gene: TRBJ1-5
abundance: NA
CDR3nt: TGTGCCAGCAGCCGGGACAGGGAACGGCCCCAGCATTTT
CDR3aa: CASSRDRERPQHF

d_gene: NA
v_gene: TRBV5-4
j_gene: TRBJ1-4
abundance: once
CDR3nt: TGTGCCAGCAGCTTCCTAGGAGAAAAACTGTTTTTT
CDR3aa: CASSFLGEKLFF

d_gene: NA
v_gene: TRBV3-1/TRBV3-2
j_gene: TRBJ2-1
abundance: NA
CDR3nt: TGTGCCAGCAGCCTCCGGGACACGGAGCAGTTCTTC
CDR3aa: CASSLRDTEQFF

d_gene: NA
v_gene: TRBV20-1
j_gene: TRBJ1-1
abundance: NA
CDR3nt: TGCAGTGCTAGTAAAGGTGGCGGGAACACTGAAGCTTTCTTT
CDR3aa: CSASKGGGNTEAFF

d_gene: TRBD2
v_gene: TRBV6-4
j_gene: TRBJ2-2
abundance: NA
CDR3nt: TGTGCCAGCAGTGATCGGACTAGCGGGGGGGCACCGAACACCGGGGAGCTGTTTTTT
CDR3aa: CASSDRTSGGAPNTGELFF

d_gene: TRBD1
v_gene: TRBV29-1
j_gene: TRBJ2-1
abundance: NA
CDR3nt: TGCAGCGTGGAGGACAGGGGAACCTACAATGAGCAGTTCTTC
CDR3aa: CSVEDRGTYNEQFF

d_gene: TRBD2
v_gene: TRBV27
j_gene: TRBJ2-5
abundance: NA
CDR3nt: TGTGCCAGCAGTTTATCCCCAGCGGGAGGTTTAGAGACCCAGTACTTC
CDR3aa: CASSLSPAGGLETQYF

d_gene: NA
v_gene: TRBV30
j_gene: TRBJ2-6
abundance: NA
CDR3nt: TGTGCCTGGAGTGTAGACGGGTTGGGCTCTGGGGCCAACGTCCTGACTTTC
CDR3aa: CAWSVDGLGSGANVLTF

d_gene: NA
v_gene: TRBV21-1
j_gene: TRBJ2-7
abundance: few
CDR3nt: TGTGCCGGCCTCAGACAGGGAACTTACTACGAGCAGTACTTC
CDR3aa: CAGLRQGTYYEQYF

d_gene: NA
v_gene: TRBV27
j_gene: TRBJ2-7
abundance: NA
CDR3nt: TGTGCCAGCAGTTTCGGAGGGGGCTACGAGCAGTACTTC
CDR3aa: CASSFGGGYEQYF

d_gene: NA
v_gene: TRBV5-5
j_gene: TRBJ2-2
abundance: NA
CDR3nt: TGTGCCAGCAGCTTGTTCGCGGGTACGAACACCGGGGAGCTGTTTTTT
CDR3aa: CASSLFAGTNTGELFF

d_gene: TRBD2
v_gene: TRBV6-4
j_gene: TRBJ2-3
abundance: NA
CDR3nt: TGTGCCAGCAGGCTGAGCGGGAGAGGGGCAGATACGCAGTATTTT
CDR3aa: CASRLSGRGADTQYF

d_gene: NA
v_gene: TRBV28
j_gene: TRBJ1-2
abundance: NA
CDR3nt: TGTGCCAGCAGCGCCCCTCGGGGCTACACCTTC
CDR3aa: CASSAPRGYTF

d_gene: NA
v_gene: TRBV18
j_gene: TRBJ1-2
abundance: NA
CDR3nt: TGTGCCAGCTCTCTCGGAGGTTCTGGCTACACCTTC
CDR3aa: CASSLGGSGYTF

d_gene: NA
v_gene: TRBV7-9
j_gene: TRBJ1-1
abundance: NA
CDR3nt: TGTGCCAGCAGCTTAAAGGGGGGCACTGAAGCTTTCTTT
CDR3aa: CASSLKGGTEAFF

d_gene: TRBD2
v_gene: TRBV7-2
j_gene: TRBJ2-1
abundance: NA
CDR3nt: TGTGCCAGCAGCTTACTAGCGGGAGCCGTGAATGAGCAGTTCTTC
CDR3aa: CASSLLAGAVNEQFF

d_gene: TRBD1
v_gene: TRBV5-1
j_gene: TRBJ2-5
abundance: NA
CDR3nt: TGCGCCAGCAGGCCCGACAGGGCAGGAGAGACCCAGTACTTC
CDR3aa: CASRPDRAGETQYF

d_gene: NA
v_gene: TRBV5-4
j_gene: TRBJ1-2
abundance: few
CDR3nt: TGTGCCAGCAGCAACCGGAACTATGGCTACACCTTC
CDR3aa: CASSNRNYGYTF

d_gene: TRBD1
v_gene: TRBV30
j_gene: TRBJ2-7
abundance: NA
CDR3nt: TGTGCCTGGTCCCGGGCAGGGGGCTTGGGGGAGCAGTACTTC
CDR3aa: CAWSRAGGLGEQYF

d_gene: TRBD1
v_gene: TRBV18
j_gene: TRBJ1-5
abundance: NA
CDR3nt: TGTGCCAGCTCACCACAGAGGACAGGGGGGCAGCCCCAGCATTTT
CDR3aa: CASSPQRTGGQPQHF

d_gene: NA
v_gene: TRBV6-5
j_gene: TRBJ1-2
abundance: NA
CDR3nt: TGTGCCAGCAGTCGGCGGGACGCAGGCCACTATGGCTACACCTTC
CDR3aa: CASSRRDAGHYGYTF

d_gene: NA
v_gene: TRBV24-1
j_gene: TRBJ2-2
abundance: NA
CDR3nt: TGTGCCACCAGTGATCCCTCGGGTTCCGCCGGGGAGCTGTTTTTT
CDR3aa: CATSDPSGSAGELFF

d_gene: TRBD2
v_gene: TRBV12-3/TRBV12-4
j_gene: TRBJ2-1
abundance: once
CDR3nt: TGTGCCAGCAGTTTAGACGGGGGGGCTCTTATCTTC
CDR3aa: CASSLDGGALIF

d_gene: NA
v_gene: TRBV4-1
j_gene: TRBJ2-3
abundance: NA
CDR3nt: TGCGCCAGCAGCCAAGATGTGCAGGTTAGCACAGATACGCAGTATTTT
CDR3aa: CASSQDVQVSTDTQYF

d_gene: NA
v_gene: TRBV11-3
j_gene: TRBJ1-3
abundance: NA
CDR3nt: TGTGCCAGCAGCTTGGCCGACAGTTCTGGAAACACCATATATTTT
CDR3aa: CASSLADSSGNTIYF

d_gene: NA
v_gene: TRBV9
j_gene: TRBJ1-1
abundance: NA
CDR3nt: TGTGCCAGCAGCGTCCCTACGGGGAATTTAGAAGCTTTCTTT
CDR3aa: CASSVPTGNLEAFF

d_gene: NA
v_gene: TRBV7-9
j_gene: TRBJ1-2
abundance: NA
CDR3nt: TGTGCCAGCAGCTTCCGAGACCTCTTCTATGGCTACACCTTC
CDR3aa: CASSFRDLFYGYTF

d_gene: NA
v_gene: TRBV28
j_gene: TRBJ2-4
abundance: few
CDR3nt: TGTGCCAGCAGTTTAACCGAGAACATTCAGTACTTC
CDR3aa: CASSLTENIQYF

d_gene: NA
v_gene: TRBV6-6
j_gene: TRBJ2-7
abundance: NA
CDR3nt: TGTGCCAGCAGCTCCCAATACGAGCAGTACTTC
CDR3aa: CASSSQYEQYF

d_gene: TRBD1
v_gene: TRBV6-5
j_gene: TRBJ2-2
abundance: NA
CDR3nt: TGTGCCAGCAGTAAGGGACAGGGGAACACCGGGGAGCTGTTTTTT
CDR3aa: CASSKGQGNTGELFF

d_gene: TRBD2
v_gene: TRBV4-1
j_gene: TRBJ2-7
abundance: NA
CDR3nt: TGCGCCAGCAGCCTGACTAGCGGAGAGACCGAGCAGTACTTC
CDR3aa: CASSLTSGETEQYF

d_gene: NA
v_gene: TRBV28
j_gene: TRBJ1-2
abundance: NA
CDR3nt: TGTGCCAGCAGCCTTGGGGGCTATGGCTACACCTTC
CDR3aa: CASSLGGYGYTF

d_gene: NA
v_gene: TRBV6-1
j_gene: TRBJ1-6
abundance: NA
CDR3nt: TGTGCCAGCAGTGAAGCGCTCCCAGCCAATTCACCCCTCCACTTT
CDR3aa: CASSEALPANSPLHF

d_gene: NA
v_gene: TRBV5-5
j_gene: TRBJ1-6
abundance: NA
CDR3nt: TGTGCCAGCAGCTTGGTTCGGAATTCACCCCTCCACTTT
CDR3aa: CASSLVRNSPLHF

d_gene: NA
v_gene: TRBV3-1/TRBV3-2
j_gene: TRBJ2-2
abundance: NA
CDR3nt: TGTGCCAGCAGCCAAGAGGGTACCGGGGAGCTGTTTTTT
CDR3aa: CASSQEGTGELFF

d_gene: NA
v_gene: TRBV4-1
j_gene: TRBJ2-1
abundance: NA
CDR3nt: TGCGCCAGCAGCCTTCTTTTCCTAAGCTCCTACAATGAGCAGTTCTTC
CDR3aa: CASSLLFLSSYNEQFF

d_gene: TRBD1
v_gene: TRBV5-1
j_gene: TRBJ1-2
abundance: NA
CDR3nt: TGCGCCAGCAGCTCATCCGGGACAGGGGTCGGCTATGGCTACACCTTC
CDR3aa: CASSSSGTGVGYGYTF

d_gene: NA
v_gene: TRBV11-2
j_gene: TRBJ2-7
abundance: NA
CDR3nt: TGTGCCAGCAGCTTAGATCGGGCCCACGAGCAGTACTTC
CDR3aa: CASSLDRAHEQYF

d_gene: NA
v_gene: TRBV5-1
j_gene: TRBJ2-3
abundance: NA
CDR3nt: TGCGCCAGTATCGACCCGGACGGAGAGACAGATACGCAGTATTTT
CDR3aa: CASIDPDGETDTQYF

d_gene: NA
v_gene: TRBV5-1
j_gene: TRBJ2-5
abundance: NA
CDR3nt: TGCGCCAGCAGCACCGGGACATCGGAGACCCAGTACTTC
CDR3aa: CASSTGTSETQYF

d_gene: NA
v_gene: TRBV30
j_gene: TRBJ2-7
abundance: NA
CDR3nt: TGTGCCTGGAGTTCGGGGGGCGCAGGGTTGTACTTC
CDR3aa: CAWSSGGAGLYF

d_gene: NA
v_gene: TRBV2
j_gene: TRBJ1-1
abundance: NA
CDR3nt: TGTGCCAGCGGGATCGCAGGGGAGTCTGAAGCTTTCTTT
CDR3aa: CASGIAGESEAFF